This TCR beta chain came from a study of blood T cell repertoires in COVID-19. The assay was immunoSEQ multiplex PCR, and TCRdb's table has in-frame clones only and misses some. The sample lists 200,000 or so clones, about 88% occurring once. The CDR3 has 16 residues. CDR1 is SGHDT, CDR2 YYEEEE, per germline. V gave up 4 bases and J gave up 10 bases; unmatched junction bases: 15. This clonotype was obtained from a young woman who had recovered from COVID-19. This chain joins TRBV5-6 and TRBJ2-1; 9 nucleotides agree with TRBD2. The sequenced material came from PBMCs or T cells enriched from blood (not recorded which). The CDR3, as DNA: TGTGCCAGCAGCAAGGAGGTCCGGACTAGCGTTGAAGAGCAGTTCTTC. Encoded protein: CASSKEVRTSVEEQFF.